These 30 T cell receptor beta chains were sequenced from one sample in a study of a mutant IDH1 vaccine in newly diagnosed glioma. The time point is: baseline, week 1 (first vaccination visit). Treatment reported: pre-vaccination baseline after standard-of-care therapy. Sequencing was performed with immunoSEQ multiplex PCR; in TCRdb, only in-frame clones are kept and a portion is missing. Here the sample spans around 26,000 clones, roughly 93% being singletons. Sequences were derived from PBMCs, sampled from a glioma patient treated with radiotherapy, temozolomide or both. The receptor source for this set is a man aged 35-49 years with glioma.

V usage is TRBV2 and J usage is TRBJ2-5; D is possibly TRBD2 (6 bases). The ends were cut back, 5 bases at V and 4 bases at J, with 17 bases in the middle. Looked up from germline, CDR1 is SNHLY and CDR2 is FYNNEI. The CDR3 sequence is 15 residues long. CDR3 loop: CASSQDGGFGETQYF. Here the CDR3 DNA reads TGTGCCAGCAGTCAGGACGGGGGATTTGGAGAGACCCAGTACTTC.

The rearrangement links TRBV9 to TRBJ2-7; TRBD2 aligns across 7 bases. The V and J ends lost 3 bases and 0 bases, in that order; junction bases with no gene match: 3. Germline CDR1 reads SGDLS; CDR2 reads YYNGEE. The CDR3 covers 14 residues. CDR3 sequence (DNA): TGTGCCAGCAGCGAGGGAGGGGTCTCCTACGAGCAGTACTTC. This gives the protein CASSEGGVSYEQYF. Combining the CDR3 with reference TRBV9 and TRBJ2-7 gives the whole variable domain DSGVTQTPKHLITATGQRVTLRCSPRSGDLSVYWYQQSLDQGLQFLIQYYNGEERAKGNILERFSAQQFPDLHSELNLSSLELGDSALYFCASSEGGVSYEQYFGPGTRLTVT.

This sequence joins TRBV27 and TRBJ1-2; tentative D call: TRBD1 (5 bases). This CDR3 region has 13 residues. Trimming cost V 3 bases and J 5 bases, with 10 bases left between them. The germline gives CDR1 MNHEY, CDR2 SMNVEV (reference sequence). For the CDR3, the DNA is TGTGCCAGCAGTTTCCCGGGGGGATATGGCTACACCTTC. Protein product: CASSFPGGYGYTF.

The rearrangement joins TRBV7-8 to TRBJ2-3; 9 bases map to TRBD2. CDR3 size: 15 residues. Germline CDR1 and CDR2: SGHVS and FQNEAQ. Losses at the gene ends were 3 bases for V and 4 bases for J; bases not matched to a gene: 5. CDR3 coding DNA: TGTGCCAGCAGCTTCCGCGGGGGGGCCGCAGATACGCAGTATTTT. The encoded protein is CASSFRGGAADTQYF.

This rearrangement joins TRBV5-4 to TRBJ2-1, with TRBD2 identical over 12 bases. Germline lookup yields CDR1 SGHNT and CDR2 YYREEE (reference sequence). This CDR3 is built from 15 residues. V trimming: 4 bases; J trimming: 7 bases; junction bases outside the gene matches: 6. The CDR3 region is CASSRLAGVNNEQFF. The DNA of the CDR3 is TGTGCCAGCAGCCGACTAGCGGGAGTCAATAATGAGCAGTTCTTC.

The V call is TRBV19, the J call TRBJ2-3, with D possibly being TRBD1 (5 bases). The germline V gene has CDR1 LNHDA and CDR2 SQIVND (reference sequence). Trimming cost V 10 bases and J 0 bases, with 14 bases left between them. The CDR3 totals 14 residues. The CDR3 reads CATSWGTSTDTQYF. CDR3 coding DNA: TGTGCCACCTCATGGGGCACTAGCACAGATACGCAGTATTTT.

This CDR3 reads CAWSVGGYEQFF. The CDR3 DNA follows: TGTGCCTGGAGTGTAGGGGGGTATGAGCAGTTCTTC. The chain carries TRBV30 and TRBJ2-1; perhaps D is TRBD1 or TRBD2 (6 bases each). CDR3 length: 12 residues. In germline, CDR1 is GTSNPN, CDR2 SVGIG (reference sequence). Trimming took 0 bases from V and 8 from J, leaving 8 bases between them.

The genes are TRBV29-1 and TRBJ2-6, with unresolved D. Trimming left V 4 bases short and J 2 bases short, with 6 bases between. This CDR3 contains 13 residues. Germline loops: CDR1 SQVTM, CDR2 ANQGSEA. CDR3 coding DNA: TGCAGCGTTGTTCCCCCTGGGGCCAACGTCCTGACTTTC. Its protein is CSVVPPGANVLTF.

The chain couples TRBV6-1 to TRBJ1-1; D is undetermined. This CDR3 has 14 residues. CDR1 MNHNS and CDR2 SASEGT come from the germline V gene. Trimming pared 2 bases from V and 1 base from J, leaving 8 bases between. This chain's CDR3 is CASSEPGANTEAFF. CDR3 DNA sequence: TGTGCCAGCAGTGAACCAGGAGCGAACACTGAAGCTTTCTTT.

V is TRBV19 and J is TRBJ2-7; no definite D call. This CDR3 has 13 amino acids. V gave up 3 bases and J gave up 5 bases, with 11 bases separating them. Germline lookup yields CDR1 LNHDA and CDR2 SQIVND (reference sequence). This CDR3 reads CASSIRQDNEQYF. The CDR3 nucleotides are TGTGCCAGTAGTATTCGCCAGGATAACGAGCAGTACTTC. The variable domain in full, with the rest retrieved from reference TRBV19 and TRBJ2-7, is DGGITQSPKYLFRKEGQNVTLSCEQNLNHDAMYWYRQDPGQGLRLIYYSQIVNDFQKGDIAEGYSVSREKKESFPLTVTSAQKNPTAFYLCASSIRQDNEQYFGPGTRLTVT.

The chain links TRBV2 to TRBJ2-7, with TRBD2 as a possible D gene (6 bases). V was clipped by 6 bases and J by 1 base, with 13 bases between them. Germline CDR1 SNHLY, CDR2 FYNNEI. CDR3 length equals 14 residues. The CDR3 DNA reads as TGTGCCAGCAGGGCCGGGACTCAGTCCTACGAGCAGTACTTC. The encoded protein is CASRAGTQSYEQYF. Using reference TRBV2 and TRBJ2-7 for the parts outside the CDR3, the full variable domain is EPEVTQTPSHQVTQMGQEVILRCVPISNHLYFYWYRQILGQKVEFLVSFYNNEISEKSEIFDDQFSVERPDGSNFTLKIRSTKLEDSAMYFCASRAGTQSYEQYFGPGTRLTVT.

A single count supports this clone. V and J are TRBV19 and TRBJ2-5, with D possibly being TRBD1 or TRBD2 (5 bases each). Germline V lookup: CDR1 LNHDA, CDR2 SQIVND (reference sequence). This CDR3 comprises 14 residues. V lost 4 bases, J lost 5 bases, and 14 bases lay in between. The CDR3 nucleotides read TGTGCCAGTAGTAGCTCAGGGACGGACGAGACCCAGTACTTC. This sequence encodes CASSSSGTDETQYF.

The CDR3 sequence is CASSQEGIQGLNEQYF. DNA for the CDR3: TGCGCCAGCAGCCAAGAGGGAATCCAGGGTCTAAACGAGCAGTACTTC. The V and J genes are TRBV4-1 and TRBJ2-5, with D maybe TRBD1 (5 bases). Judging by the DNA end, TRBJ2-7 fits better; the J call may be wrong. The CDR3 runs 16 residues. The germline V gene encodes CDR1 MGHRA and CDR2 YSYEKL.

This sequence joins TRBV19 and TRBJ1-5; 7 nucleotides agree with TRBD1. J was trimmed by 3 bases and V by 5 bases; bases with no gene match: 7. The CDR3 totals 15 residues. CDR1 is LNHDA, CDR2 SQIVND, per germline (reference sequence). CDR3 sequence (DNA): TGTGCCAGTAGTCAGGGGGGTGTGCCCAATCAGCCCCAGCATTTT. Its protein is CASSQGGVPNQPQHF.

The count of this clone is one. The chain combines TRBV7-9 with TRBJ2-6; no clear D gene. In germline, CDR1 is SEHNR, CDR2 FQNEAQ (reference sequence). Trimming took 3 bases from V and 1 from J, leaving 4 bases between them. The CDR3 is made up of 14 amino acids. The CDR3 DNA sequence: TGTGCCAGCAGCTTCCAATCTGGGGCCAACGTCCTGACTTTC. This gives the protein CASSFQSGANVLTF.

V is TRBV28 and J is TRBJ2-7, with 7 positions matching TRBD1. Trimming cost V 6 bases and J 4 bases; bases outside gene matches: 6. The CDR3 consists of 13 residues. Germline V gene data show CDR1 as MDHEN and CDR2 as SYDVKM. CDR3 protein: CASRQGIGYEQYF. The CDR3 region has the DNA TGTGCCAGCAGACAGGGGATCGGATACGAGCAGTACTTC. Full variable domain (missing parts from reference TRBV28 and TRBJ2-7): DVKVTQSSRYLVKRTGEKVFLECVQDMDHENMFWYRQDPGLGLRLIYFSYDVKMKEKGDIPEGYSVSREKKERFSLILESASTNQTSMYLCASRQGIGYEQYFGPGTRLTVT.

The chain links TRBV10-3 to TRBJ2-2; D gene unclear. There are 15 residues in the CDR3. V lost 4 bases to trimming and J lost 5 bases, with 14 bases between them. Per germline, CDR1 ENHRY and CDR2 SYGVKD. CDR3 region: CAISGTMDGTGELFF. DNA of the CDR3: TGTGCCATCAGTGGCACCATGGACGGTACCGGGGAGCTGTTTTTT.

In this sample, this clone turned up once. CDR3 nucleotides: TGTGCAAGTCGCTTAGGACAGGGCTACGAGCAGTACTTC. It specifies CASRLGQGYEQYF. The rearrangement uses TRBV12-2 and TRBJ2-7; the DNA was not used to check the table's D call, TRBD1. TRBV12-2 is assigned pseudogene status. The CDR3 is 13 residues long.

The J gene is TRBJ2-1, the V gene TRBV7-9, with unresolved D. The germline gives CDR1 SEHNR, CDR2 FQNEAQ (reference sequence). The CDR3 is made up of 12 amino acids. V was trimmed by 1 base and J by 7 bases, leaving 5 bases between them. As DNA, the CDR3 is TGTGCCAGCAGCTTAGAGAGTAATGAGCAGTTCTTC. Translating gives CASSLESNEQFF.

The genes are TRBV6-5 and TRBJ1-2; possible D gene TRBD1, 6 bases. Germline CDR1 MNHEY, CDR2 SVGAGI. CDR3 length: 15 residues. V shed 7 bases and J shed 0 bases, with 15 bases lying between them. The chain's CDR3 is CASIGRGQANYGYTF. The CDR3 DNA reads TGTGCCAGCATTGGCAGGGGCCAAGCTAACTATGGCTACACCTTC.

The chain has TRBV14 and TRBJ2-2, with 9 bases that match TRBD1. Germline CDR1 and CDR2: SGHDN and FVKESK. The CDR3 has 16 amino acids. The trim removed 2 bases at V and 5 bases at J, leaving 6 bases unmatched. In DNA, the CDR3 is TGTGCCAGCAGCCAATTACAGGGGGCAGGAACCGGGGAGCTGTTTTTT. Encoded protein: CASSQLQGAGTGELFF.

This clone is categorized as medium-sized (0.01 to 0.1%). The V and J genes are TRBV7-9 and TRBJ1-3; D gene unclear. The CDR3 extends over 14 amino acids. The V end lost 4 bases, the J end lost 6 bases, and 13 bases lay between the germline ends. Germline V lookup: CDR1 SEHNR, CDR2 FQNEAQ (reference sequence). As DNA, the CDR3 is TGTGCCAGCAGCTATGATTCCCTATTAAACACCATATATTTT. Its protein is CASSYDSLLNTIYF.

CDR3 coding DNA: TGTGCCAGCAGTCAAGGGAAGGGGGGGAACTACGAGCAGTACTTC. Its translation: CASSQGKGGNYEQYF. The chain couples TRBV7-2 to TRBJ2-7; perhaps TRBD2 as D (7 bases). Trimming left V 6 bases short and J 3 bases short, with 18 bases between. This CDR3 spans 15 amino acids. The germline gives CDR1 SGHTA, CDR2 FQGNSA.

The chain is built from TRBV7-9 and TRBJ1-1, with D unresolved. Germline V gene sequence: CDR1 SEHNR, CDR2 FQNEAQ (reference sequence). V was pared by 5 bases and J by 0 bases, with 10 bases between. This CDR3 comprises 14 residues. The CDR3 nucleotides are TGTGCCAGCAGCCCTCCTAATTTGAACACTGAAGCTTTCTTT. Protein: CASSPPNLNTEAFF.

The chain is built from TRBV27 and TRBJ1-1, with D unclear. Germline CDR1 MNHEY, CDR2 SMNVEV (reference sequence). V gave up 6 bases and J gave up 2 bases, with 10 bases separating them. The CDR3 length is 13 residues. The CDR3 DNA sequence: TGTGCCAGCAGGCCCTTGGTTAACACTGAAGCTTTCTTT. This encodes CASRPLVNTEAFF.

This chain uses TRBV11-3 with TRBJ2-1, with D uncertain. The germline gives CDR1 SGHNT, CDR2 YENEEA. V shed 2 bases and J shed 9 bases, with 17 bases lying between them. The CDR3 totals 15 residues. The CDR3 is CASSLLGNSPGEQFF. The CDR3 DNA follows: TGTGCCAGCAGCTTACTAGGGAACAGCCCAGGTGAGCAGTTCTTC.

The V call is TRBV7-9, the J call TRBJ1-3, with no clear D. Per germline, CDR1 SEHNR and CDR2 FQNEAQ (reference sequence). This CDR3 has 14 residues. Trimming took 9 bases from V and 4 from J, leaving 16 bases between them. The CDR3 DNA follows: TGTGCCAGTGTTCCCAATACTTTCGGAAACACCATATATTTT. It yields the protein CASVPNTFGNTIYF.

The V call is TRBV6-6, the J call TRBJ1-1; D remains ambiguous. The CDR3 length is 15 residues. The germline V gene has CDR1 MNHNY and CDR2 SVGAGI (reference sequence). V lost 2 bases to trimming and J lost 1 base, with 11 bases between them. The DNA of the CDR3 is TGTGCCAGCAGTTACGGGCCAGAGGGGAACACTGAAGCTTTCTTT. Its protein is CASSYGPEGNTEAFF.

CDR3 bases: TGTGCCAGCAGCCTATCCGGGACTAAAGATGAGCAGTTCTTC. It specifies CASSLSGTKDEQFF. V is TRBV9 and J is TRBJ2-1, with TRBD2 matching over 7 bases. CDR3 length equals 14 residues. V was pared by 4 bases and J by 8 bases, with 9 bases of the junction left unmatched. Germline V gene lookup returns CDR1 SGDLS and CDR2 YYNGEE.

The V gene is TRBV7-9, the J gene TRBJ2-3; either TRBD1 or TRBD2 may fit D (5 bases each). This CDR3 has 14 amino acids. V shed 1 base and J shed 0 bases, with 5 bases lying between them. The germline V gene has CDR1 SEHNR and CDR2 FQNEAQ (reference sequence). CDR3 nucleotides: TGTGCCAGCAGCTTAGGGGACAGCACAGATACGCAGTATTTT. It translates to CASSLGDSTDTQYF.